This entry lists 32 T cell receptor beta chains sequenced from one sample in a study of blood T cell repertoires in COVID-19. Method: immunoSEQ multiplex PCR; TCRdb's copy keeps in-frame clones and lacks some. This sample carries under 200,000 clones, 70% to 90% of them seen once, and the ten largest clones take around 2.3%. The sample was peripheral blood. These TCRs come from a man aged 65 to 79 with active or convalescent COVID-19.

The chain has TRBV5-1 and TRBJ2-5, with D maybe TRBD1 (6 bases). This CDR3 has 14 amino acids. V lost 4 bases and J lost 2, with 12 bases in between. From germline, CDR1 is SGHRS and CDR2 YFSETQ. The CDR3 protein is CASSLGQPQETQYF. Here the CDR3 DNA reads TGCGCCAGCAGCCTAGGACAGCCTCAAGAGACCCAGTACTTC.

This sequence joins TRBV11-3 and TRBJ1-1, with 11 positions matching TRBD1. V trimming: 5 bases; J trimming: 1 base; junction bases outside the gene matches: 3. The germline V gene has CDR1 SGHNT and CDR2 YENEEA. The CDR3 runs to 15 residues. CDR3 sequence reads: CASSRGTGGNTEAFF. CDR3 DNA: TGTGCCAGCAGCCGGGGGACAGGGGGGAACACTGAAGCTTTCTTT. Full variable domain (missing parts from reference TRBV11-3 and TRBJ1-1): EAGVVQSPRYKIIEKKQPVAFWCNPISGHNTLYWYLQNLGQGPELLIRYENEEAVDDSQLPKDRFSAERLKGVDSTLKIQPAELGDSAVYLCASSRGTGGNTEAFFGQGTRLTVV.

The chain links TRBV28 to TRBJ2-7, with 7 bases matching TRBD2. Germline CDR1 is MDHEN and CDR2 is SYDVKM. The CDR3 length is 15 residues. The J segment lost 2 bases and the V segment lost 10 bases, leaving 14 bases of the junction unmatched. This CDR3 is CAIGTFGRGAYEQYF. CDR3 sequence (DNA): TGTGCCATCGGCACCTTTGGGAGGGGTGCCTACGAGCAGTACTTC.

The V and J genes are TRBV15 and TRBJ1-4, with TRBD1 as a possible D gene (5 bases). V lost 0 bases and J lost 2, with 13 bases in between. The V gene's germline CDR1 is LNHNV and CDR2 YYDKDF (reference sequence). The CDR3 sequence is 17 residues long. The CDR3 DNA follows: TGTGCCACCAGCAGAGATAAGGGGATGGCGACTAATGAAAAACTGTTTTTT. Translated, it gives CATSRDKGMATNEKLFF. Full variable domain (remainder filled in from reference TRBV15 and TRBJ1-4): DAMVIQNPRYQVTQFGKPVTLSCSQTLNHNVMYWYQQKSSQAPKLLFHYYDKDFNNEADTPDNFQSRRPNTSFCFLDIRSPGLGDTAMYLCATSRDKGMATNEKLFFGSGTQLSVL.

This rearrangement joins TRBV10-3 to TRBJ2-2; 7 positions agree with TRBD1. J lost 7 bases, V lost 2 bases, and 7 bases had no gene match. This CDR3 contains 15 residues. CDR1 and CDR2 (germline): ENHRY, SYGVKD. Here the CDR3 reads CAISEQRGRRGELFF. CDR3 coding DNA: TGTGCCATCAGTGAGCAGAGGGGGCGTCGCGGGGAGCTGTTTTTT.

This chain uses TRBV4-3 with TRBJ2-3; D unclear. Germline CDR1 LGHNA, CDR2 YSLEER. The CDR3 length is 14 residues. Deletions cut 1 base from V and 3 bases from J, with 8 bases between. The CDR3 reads CASSQGARTDTQYF. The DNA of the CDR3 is TGCGCCAGCAGCCAAGGGGCCAGGACAGATACGCAGTATTTT.

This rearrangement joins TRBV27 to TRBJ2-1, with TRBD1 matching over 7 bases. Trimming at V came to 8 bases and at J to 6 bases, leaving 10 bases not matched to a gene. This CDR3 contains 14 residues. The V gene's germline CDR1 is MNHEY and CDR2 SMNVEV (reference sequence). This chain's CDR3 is CASSNLPGGNEQFF. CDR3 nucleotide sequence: TGTGCCAGCTCTAACCTTCCAGGGGGCAATGAGCAGTTCTTC.

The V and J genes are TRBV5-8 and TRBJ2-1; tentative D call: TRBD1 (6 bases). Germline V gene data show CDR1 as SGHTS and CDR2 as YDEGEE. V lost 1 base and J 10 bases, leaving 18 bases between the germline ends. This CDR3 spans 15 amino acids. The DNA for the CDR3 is TGTGCCAGCAGCTTGCGGGACACTACTACGGGGGAGCAGTTCTTC. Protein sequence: CASSLRDTTTGEQFF. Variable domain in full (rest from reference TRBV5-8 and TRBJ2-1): EAGVTQSPTHLIKTRGQQATLRCSPISGHTSVYWYQQALGLGLQFLLWYDEGEERNRGNFPPRFSGRQFPNYSSELNVNALELEDSALYLCASSLRDTTTGEQFFGPGTRLTVL.

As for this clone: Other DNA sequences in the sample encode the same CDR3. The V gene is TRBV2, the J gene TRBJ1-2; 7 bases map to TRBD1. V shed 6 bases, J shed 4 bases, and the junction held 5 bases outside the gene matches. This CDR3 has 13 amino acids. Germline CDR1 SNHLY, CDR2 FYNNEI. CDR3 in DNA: TGTGCCAGCAGCCGGGACAGCTCCTATGGCTACACCTTC. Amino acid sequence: CASSRDSSYGYTF.

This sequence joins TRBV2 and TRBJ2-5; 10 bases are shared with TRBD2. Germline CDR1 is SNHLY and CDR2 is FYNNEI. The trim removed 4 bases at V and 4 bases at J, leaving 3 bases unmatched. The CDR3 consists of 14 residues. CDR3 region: CASSGLAGAETQYF. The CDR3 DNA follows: TGTGCCAGCAGTGGGCTAGCGGGAGCAGAGACCCAGTACTTC. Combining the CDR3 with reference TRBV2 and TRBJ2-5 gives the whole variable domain EPEVTQTPSHQVTQMGQEVILRCVPISNHLYFYWYRQILGQKVEFLVSFYNNEISEKSEIFDDQFSVERPDGSNFTLKIRSTKLEDSAMYFCASSGLAGAETQYFGPGTRLLVL.

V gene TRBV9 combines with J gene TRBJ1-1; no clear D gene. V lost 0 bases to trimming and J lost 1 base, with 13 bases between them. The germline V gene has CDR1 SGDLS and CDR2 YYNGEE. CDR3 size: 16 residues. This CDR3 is CASSVAPRAGNTEAFF. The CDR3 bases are TGTGCCAGCAGCGTAGCCCCTCGGGCGGGGAACACTGAAGCTTTCTTT.

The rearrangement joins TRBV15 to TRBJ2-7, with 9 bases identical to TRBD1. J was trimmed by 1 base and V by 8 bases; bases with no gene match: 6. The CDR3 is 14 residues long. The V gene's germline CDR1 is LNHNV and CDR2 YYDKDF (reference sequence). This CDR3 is CATRRDRASYEQYF. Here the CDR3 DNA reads TGTGCCACCCGGCGGGACAGGGCATCCTACGAGCAGTACTTC. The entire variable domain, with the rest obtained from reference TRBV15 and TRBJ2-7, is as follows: DAMVIQNPRYQVTQFGKPVTLSCSQTLNHNVMYWYQQKSSQAPKLLFHYYDKDFNNEADTPDNFQSRRPNTSFCFLDIRSPGLGDTAMYLCATRRDRASYEQYFGPGTRLTVT.

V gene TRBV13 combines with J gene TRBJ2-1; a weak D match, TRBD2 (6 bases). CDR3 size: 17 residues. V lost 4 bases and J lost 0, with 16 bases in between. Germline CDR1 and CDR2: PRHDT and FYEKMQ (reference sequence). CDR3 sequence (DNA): TGTGCCAGCAGCTCACCGTGGGACTCTAGCTCCTACAATGAGCAGTTCTTC. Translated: CASSSPWDSSSYNEQFF.

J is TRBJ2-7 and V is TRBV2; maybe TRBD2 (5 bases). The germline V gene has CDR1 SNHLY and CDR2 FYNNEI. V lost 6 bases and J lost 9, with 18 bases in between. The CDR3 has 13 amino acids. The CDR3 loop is CASSERQSSGQYF. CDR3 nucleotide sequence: TGTGCCAGCAGCGAAAGACAATCCAGCGGGCAGTACTTC.

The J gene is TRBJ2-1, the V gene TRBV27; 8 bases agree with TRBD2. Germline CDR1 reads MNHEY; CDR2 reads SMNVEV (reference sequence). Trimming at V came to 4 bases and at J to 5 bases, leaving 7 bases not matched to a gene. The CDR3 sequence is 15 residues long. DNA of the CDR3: TGTGCCAGCAGTTCCATAGCGGGAAGGGACAATGAGCAGTTCTTC. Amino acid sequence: CASSSIAGRDNEQFF.

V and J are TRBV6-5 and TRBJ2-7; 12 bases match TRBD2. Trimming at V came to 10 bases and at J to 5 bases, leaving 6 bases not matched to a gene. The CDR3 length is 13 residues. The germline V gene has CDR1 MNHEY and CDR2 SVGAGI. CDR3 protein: CATRTSGKNEQYF. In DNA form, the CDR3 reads TGTGCCACCCGGACTAGCGGGAAGAACGAGCAGTACTTC.

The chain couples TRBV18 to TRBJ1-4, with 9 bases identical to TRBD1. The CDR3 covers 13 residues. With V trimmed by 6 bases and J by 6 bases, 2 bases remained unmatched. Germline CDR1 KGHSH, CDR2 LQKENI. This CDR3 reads CASSRTGDEKLFF. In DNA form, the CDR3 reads TGTGCCAGCTCCCGGACAGGGGATGAAAAACTGTTTTTT.

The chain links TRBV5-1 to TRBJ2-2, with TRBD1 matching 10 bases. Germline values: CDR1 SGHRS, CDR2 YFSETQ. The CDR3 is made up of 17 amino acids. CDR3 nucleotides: TGCGCGAACCACGGGGGGACAGGGGTCATGAACACCGGGGAGCTGTTTTTT. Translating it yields CANHGGTGVMNTGELFF.

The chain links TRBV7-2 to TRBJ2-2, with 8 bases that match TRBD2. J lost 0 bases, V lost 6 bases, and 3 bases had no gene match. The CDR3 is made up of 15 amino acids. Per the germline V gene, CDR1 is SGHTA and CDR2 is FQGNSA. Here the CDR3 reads CASRGAGANTGELFF. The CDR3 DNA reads TGTGCCAGCAGGGGAGCGGGGGCGAACACCGGGGAGCTGTTTTTT.

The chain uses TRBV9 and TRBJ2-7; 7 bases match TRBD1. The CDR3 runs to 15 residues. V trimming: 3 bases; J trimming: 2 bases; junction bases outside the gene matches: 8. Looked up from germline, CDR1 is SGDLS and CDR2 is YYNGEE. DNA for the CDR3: TGTGCCAGCAGCGAGGGGACAGATCCAACCTACGAGCAGTACTTC. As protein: CASSEGTDPTYEQYF.

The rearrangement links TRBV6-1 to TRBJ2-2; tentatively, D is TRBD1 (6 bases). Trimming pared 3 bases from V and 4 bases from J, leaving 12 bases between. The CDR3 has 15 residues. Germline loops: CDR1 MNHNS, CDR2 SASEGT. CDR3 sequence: CASSEILGATGELFF. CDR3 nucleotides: TGTGCCAGCAGTGAGATATTGGGGGCCACCGGGGAGCTGTTTTTT.

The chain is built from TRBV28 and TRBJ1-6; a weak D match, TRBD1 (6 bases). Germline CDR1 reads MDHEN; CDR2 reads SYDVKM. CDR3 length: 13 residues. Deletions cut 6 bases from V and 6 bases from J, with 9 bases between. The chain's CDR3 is CASRQGTNSPLHF. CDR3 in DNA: TGTGCCAGCAGACAGGGAACTAATTCACCCCTCCACTTT.

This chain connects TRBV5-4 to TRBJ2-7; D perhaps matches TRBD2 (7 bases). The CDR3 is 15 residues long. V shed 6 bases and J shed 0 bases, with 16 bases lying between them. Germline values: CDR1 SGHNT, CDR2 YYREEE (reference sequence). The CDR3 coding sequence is TGTGCCAGCACAAGGGGGGGGGCGGTCTCCTACGAGCAGTACTTC. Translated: CASTRGGAVSYEQYF.

CDR3 region: CASCSRGNQPQHF. The CDR3, as DNA: TGTGCCAGCTGCTCCCGAGGCAATCAGCCCCAGCATTTT. The V and J genes are TRBV18 and TRBJ1-5; the D is unclear. The CDR3 sequence is 13 residues long. V lost 7 bases, J lost 2 bases, and 9 bases lay in between. Germline assignment: CDR1 KGHSH and CDR2 LQKENI.

Here the CDR3 DNA reads TGCGCCAGCAGCCCCAGCGGGATAGCGGGAGGGCCAGATACGCAGTATTTT. The encoded protein is CASSPSGIAGGPDTQYF. The chain has TRBV5-1 and TRBJ2-3, with TRBD2 matching 11 bases. This CDR3 has 17 amino acids. V lost 4 bases, J lost 4 bases, and 11 bases stayed unmatched. Germline CDR1 is SGHRS and CDR2 is YFSETQ.

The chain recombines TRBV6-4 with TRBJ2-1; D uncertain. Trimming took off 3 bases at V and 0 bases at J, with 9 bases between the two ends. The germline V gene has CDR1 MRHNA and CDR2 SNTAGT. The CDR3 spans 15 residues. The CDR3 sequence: CASSEDRSSYNEQFF. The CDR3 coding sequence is TGTGCCAGCAGTGAAGACCGGAGCTCCTACAATGAGCAGTTCTTC.

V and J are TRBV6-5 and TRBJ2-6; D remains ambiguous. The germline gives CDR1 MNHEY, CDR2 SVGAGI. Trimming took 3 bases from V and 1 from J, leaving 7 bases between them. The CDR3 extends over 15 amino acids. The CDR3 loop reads CASSYILSGANVLTF. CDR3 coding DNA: TGTGCCAGCAGTTATATCCTTTCTGGGGCCAACGTCCTGACTTTC.

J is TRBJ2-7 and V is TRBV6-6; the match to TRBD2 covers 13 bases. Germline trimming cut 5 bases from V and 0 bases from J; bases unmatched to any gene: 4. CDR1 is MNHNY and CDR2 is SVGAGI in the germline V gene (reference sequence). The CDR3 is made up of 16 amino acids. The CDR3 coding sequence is TGTGCCAGCAGTAAAGGGACTAGCGGGACCTCCTACGAGCAGTACTTC. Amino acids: CASSKGTSGTSYEQYF.

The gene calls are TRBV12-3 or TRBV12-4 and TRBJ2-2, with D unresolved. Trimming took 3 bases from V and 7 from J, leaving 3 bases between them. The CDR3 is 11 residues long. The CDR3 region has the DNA TGTGCCAGCAGTTTTAGCGGGGAGCTGTTTTTT. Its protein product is CASSFSGELFF.

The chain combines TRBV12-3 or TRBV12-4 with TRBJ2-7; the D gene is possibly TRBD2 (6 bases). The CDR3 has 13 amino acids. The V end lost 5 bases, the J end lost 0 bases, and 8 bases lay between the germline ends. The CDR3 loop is CASSTGSSYEQYF. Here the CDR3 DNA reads TGTGCCAGCAGTACCGGGAGCTCCTACGAGCAGTACTTC.

For the CDR3, the DNA is TGTGCCAGCAGCCAAGATCTGCTGTTCTATAGCAATCAGCCCCAGCATTTT. Protein sequence: CASSQDLLFYSNQPQHF. The rearrangement joins TRBV3-1 (or the pseudogene TRBV3-2) to TRBJ1-5; D is unresolved. Germline values: CDR1 LGHDT, CDR2 YNNKEL (reference sequence). This CDR3 region has 17 residues. Trimming took 0 bases from V and 0 from J, leaving 12 bases between them.

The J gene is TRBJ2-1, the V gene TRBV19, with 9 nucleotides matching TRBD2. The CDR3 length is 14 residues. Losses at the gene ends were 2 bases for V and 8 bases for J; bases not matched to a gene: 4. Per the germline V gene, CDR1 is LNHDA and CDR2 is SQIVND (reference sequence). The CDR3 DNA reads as TGTGCCAGTAGTATACTAGCGGGAACCCATGAGCAGTTCTTC. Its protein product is CASSILAGTHEQFF.